The clone carrying this TCR beta chain was observed many times. TCR beta CDR3 region amplification was performed from RNA transcripts. The study used the HTBI primer set for a first-round RT-PCR of the TCR CDR3. TCRdb used MiXCR to reprocess the multiplex PCR reads, holding one entry per CDR3 protein. Altogether 540,000 or so distinct CDR3 sequences are present, about a sixth being singletons, with the ten largest covering under 8%. This entry is derived from a study of T cells in Graves' hyperthyroidism and ophthalmopathy. The germline V gene encodes CDR1 ENHRY and CDR2 SYGVKD. Trimming removed 0 bases from V and 4 bases from J; junction bases left unmatched: 6. This CDR3 has 17 amino acids. Uncontrolled infection, other autoimmune disease, pregnancy or lactation excluded patients.

Sequenced material: blood. The clonotype originates from a woman in her 30s with Graves' hyperthyroidism. The chain is built from TRBV10-3 and TRBJ2-1; 10 bases map to TRBD2. The CDR3 DNA follows: TGTGCCATCAGTGAGTCAACTAGCGGGACGGGATACAATGAGCAGTTCTTC. It is translated as CAISESTSGTGYNEQFF.